These T cell receptor beta chains were read from a single sample in a study of T cell repertoires in cytomegalovirus infection. Antigen specificity for these receptors is unknown. TCRdb reanalysed the reads using MiXCR and keeps one entry per CDR3 protein. The sample has 750,000 to 900,000 distinct CDR3 sequences, about 29% seen once. The source was cultured CD8+ T cells from PBMCs, collected from culture after CMV antigen stimulation. Receptor source: a human donor in good health (CMV status not recorded). Some clones in this sample may be carry-over from other donors' samples. CDR3s include the opening cysteine and the closing phenylalanine or tryptophan. D genes are given only for firm matches. Rows may omit the clone size; those that give it use once, few, many or a size class.

few	TRBV12-3/TRBV12-4	TRBJ2-7	.	CASSPSRAGSSYEQYF	TGTGCCAGCAGCCCATCTCGGGCGGGGAGCTCCTACGAGCAGTACTTC
.	TRBV5-4	TRBJ1-1	.	CASSLSHSAEAFF	TGTGCCAGCAGCTTGTCTCATTCTGCTGAAGCTTTCTTT
.	TRBV6-6	TRBJ2-7	.	CASSPGNEQYF	TGTGCCAGCAGCCCCGGGAACGAGCAGTACTTC
.	TRBV7-9	TRBJ1-1	.	CASSPRVNMNTEAFF	TGTGCCAGCAGCCCAAGGGTAAACATGAACACTGAAGCTTTCTTT
.	TRBV5-4	TRBJ1-4	.	CASSGGGGVNEKLFF	TGTGCCAGCAGCGGAGGGGGTGGGGTTAATGAAAAACTGTTTTTT
.	TRBV6-8	TRBJ2-1	.	CASSLPGGAQFF	TGTGCCAGCAGCCTACCGGGGGGCGCGCAGTTCTTC
.	TRBV12-3/TRBV12-4	TRBJ2-2	.	CASSPTPTGELFF	TGTGCCAGCAGTCCGACCCCCACCGGGGAGCTGTTTTTT
once	TRBV4-3	TRBJ2-2	TRBD2	CASSQDTGGTTGELFF	TGCGCCAGCAGCCAAGATACCGGGGGGACCACCGGGGAGCTGTTTTTT
.	TRBV2	TRBJ1-3	.	CASNRGHGTLDGNTIYF	TGTGCCAGCAACCGGGGACACGGGACTCTCGACGGAAACACCATATATTTT
.	TRBV12-3/TRBV12-4	TRBJ1-3	TRBD1	CASSPQGVAGNTIYF	TGTGCCAGCAGCCCGCAGGGGGTGGCTGGAAACACCATATATTTT
.	TRBV12-3/TRBV12-4	TRBJ1-2	.	CASSLGSGFGYGYTF	TGTGCCAGCAGTTTAGGTTCAGGGTTTGGCTATGGCTACACCTTC
few	TRBV7-9	TRBJ1-2	.	CASSPPGETGYTF	TGTGCCAGCAGCCCCCCGGGGGAAACTGGCTACACCTTC
few	TRBV12-3/TRBV12-4	TRBJ1-2	TRBD1	CASAGGAYYGYTF	TGTGCCAGCGCAGGGGGCGCCTACTATGGCTACACCTTC
.	TRBV20-1	TRBJ2-7	TRBD1	CSAPYRGSSYEQYF	TGCAGTGCCCCCTACAGGGGGAGCTCCTACGAGCAGTACTTC
.	TRBV7-9	TRBJ1-2	.	CASSLGGPADFNYGYTF	TGTGCCAGCAGCTTAGGGGGTCCGGCCGACTTTAACTATGGCTACACCTTC
.	TRBV27	TRBJ2-1	.	CASSLIGDSSYNEQFF	TGTGCCAGCAGTTTAATTGGCGACAGCTCCTACAATGAGCAGTTCTTC
.	TRBV28	TRBJ2-1	.	CASEPQLEYEQFF	TGTGCCAGCGAGCCCCAGTTAGAATACGAGCAGTTCTTC
many	TRBV7-9	TRBJ1-1	.	CASSSPTRGDTEAFF	TGTGCCAGCAGCTCACCCACTAGGGGGGACACTGAAGCTTTCTTT
many	TRBV6-1	TRBJ1-1	.	CASSYIGTEAFF	TGTGCCAGTAGTTATATCGGGACTGAAGCTTTCTTT
.	TRBV19	TRBJ1-3	.	CASSIMGDRSGNTIYF	TGTGCCAGTAGTATAATGGGGGACCGCTCTGGAAACACCATATATTTT
.	TRBV4-1	TRBJ2-1	.	CASSPGGTVYLEQFF	TGCGCCAGCAGCCCCGGAGGGACAGTGTACCTTGAGCAGTTCTTC
few	TRBV12-3/TRBV12-4	TRBJ2-1	.	CASSFSLDQLQGSNEQFF	TGTGCCAGCAGTTTTTCCCTCGACCAATTACAGGGTTCAAATGAGCAGTTCTTC
.	TRBV27	TRBJ2-7	.	CASSLVSGYEQYF	TGTGCCAGCAGTTTGGTATCTGGGTACGAGCAGTACTTC
few	TRBV7-2	TRBJ2-3	TRBD2	CASSSRGGSADTQYF	TGTGCCAGCAGCTCGCGGGGGGGAAGCGCAGATACGCAGTATTTT
.	TRBV2	TRBJ2-3	TRBD2	CASSERRGNEDTQYF	TGTGCCAGCAGTGAAAGGCGGGGGAATGAAGATACGCAGTATTTT
.	TRBV4-1	TRBJ2-3	.	CASSHSRTDITDTQYF	TGCGCCAGCAGCCATTCTAGGACGGATATCACAGATACGCAGTATTTT
.	TRBV7-9	TRBJ1-5	TRBD1	CASSTGTGAGQPQHF	TGTGCCAGCAGCACCGGGACAGGGGCGGGACAGCCCCAGCATTTT
.	TRBV27	TRBJ2-3	.	CASSWGNRGTDTQYF	TGTGCCAGCAGTTGGGGGAACAGGGGCACAGATACGCAGTATTTT
.	TRBV12-3/TRBV12-4	TRBJ1-4	.	CASSPQGLLEKLFF	TGTGCCAGCAGCCCACAGGGCCTACTAGAAAAACTGTTTTTT
.	TRBV6-8	TRBJ2-3	.	CASSYDGGTTDTQYF	TGTGCCAGCAGTTACGATGGAGGGACCACAGATACGCAGTATTTT
.	TRBV18	TRBJ1-5	TRBD1	CASSPDWDRHNQPQHF	TGTGCCAGCTCACCAGATTGGGACAGACACAATCAGCCCCAGCATTTT
.	TRBV10-2	TRBJ2-1	TRBD2	CASSFTSVNEQSF	TGCGCCAGCAGTTTCACTAGCGTCAATGAGCAGTCCTTC
.	TRBV6-2/TRBV6-3	TRBJ1-1	.	CASSYPGPEAFF	TGTGCCAGCAGTTACCCCGGACCTGAAGCTTTCTTT